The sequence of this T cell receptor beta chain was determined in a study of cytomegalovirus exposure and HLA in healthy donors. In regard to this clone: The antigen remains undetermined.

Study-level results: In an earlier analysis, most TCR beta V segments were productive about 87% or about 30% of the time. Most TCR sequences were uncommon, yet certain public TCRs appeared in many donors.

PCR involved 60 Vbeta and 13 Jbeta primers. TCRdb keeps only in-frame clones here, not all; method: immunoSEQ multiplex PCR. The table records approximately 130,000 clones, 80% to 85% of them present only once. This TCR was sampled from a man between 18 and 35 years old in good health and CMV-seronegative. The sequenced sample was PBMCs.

This chain's CDR3 is CASSNRSGVVPYEQYF. The CDR3 coding sequence is TGTGCCAGTAGTAATAGATCCGGGGTTGTCCCCTACGAGCAGTACTTC. V and J are TRBV19 and TRBJ2-7; tentatively, D is TRBD2 (5 bases). Trimming left V 4 bases short and J 2 bases short, with 18 bases between. The CDR3 covers 16 residues. From germline, CDR1 is LNHDA and CDR2 SQIVND (reference sequence).